Described below is a single T cell receptor (beta chain) sequence and its context. These data are taken from a study of cytomegalovirus exposure and HLA in healthy donors. The PCR ran on 60 Vbeta and 13 Jbeta primers. The repertoire was sequenced with immunoSEQ multiplex PCR; TCRdb's copy has only in-frame clones and lacks some. The sample records about 120,000 clones, 76% being singletons. The germline CDR1 and CDR2 sequences are SGHDT and YYEEEE. V shed 4 bases and J shed 4 bases, with 26 bases lying between them. The CDR3 consists of 18 residues. V usage is TRBV5-6 and J usage is TRBJ2-5; D may be TRBD2 (7 bases). The sample taken for sequencing was PBMCs. The TCR originated in a woman in her thirties or forties in good health and CMV-seropositive. CDR3 DNA: TGTGCCAGCAGCACTCCGGCCGAGGGGGGGGGAGGTGCAGAGACCCAGTACTTC. This translates into CASSTPAEGGGGAETQYF.